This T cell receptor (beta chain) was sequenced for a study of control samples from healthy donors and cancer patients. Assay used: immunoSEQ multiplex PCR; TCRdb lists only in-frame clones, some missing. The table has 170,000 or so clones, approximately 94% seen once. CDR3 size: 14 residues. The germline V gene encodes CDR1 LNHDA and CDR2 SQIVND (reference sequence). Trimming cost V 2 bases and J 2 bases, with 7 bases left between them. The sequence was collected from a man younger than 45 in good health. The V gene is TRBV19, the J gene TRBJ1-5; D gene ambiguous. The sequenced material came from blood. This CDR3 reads CASSIRQGNQPQHF. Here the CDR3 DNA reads TGTGCCAGTAGTATACGTCAGGGCAATCAGCCCCAGCATTTT.